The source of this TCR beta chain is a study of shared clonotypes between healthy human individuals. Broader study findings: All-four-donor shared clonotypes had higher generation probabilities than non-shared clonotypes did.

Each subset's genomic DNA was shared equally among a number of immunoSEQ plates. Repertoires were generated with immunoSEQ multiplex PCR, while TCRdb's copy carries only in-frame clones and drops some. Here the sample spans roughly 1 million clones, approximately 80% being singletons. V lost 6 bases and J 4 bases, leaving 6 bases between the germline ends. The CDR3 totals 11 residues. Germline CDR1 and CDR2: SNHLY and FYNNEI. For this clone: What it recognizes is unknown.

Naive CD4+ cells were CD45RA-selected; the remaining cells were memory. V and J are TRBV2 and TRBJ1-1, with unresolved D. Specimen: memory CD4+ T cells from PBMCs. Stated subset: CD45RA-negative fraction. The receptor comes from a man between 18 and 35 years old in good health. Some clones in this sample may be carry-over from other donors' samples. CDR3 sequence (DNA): TGTGCCAGCAGCAGAGCCACTGAAGCTTTCTTT. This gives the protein CASSRATEAFF.